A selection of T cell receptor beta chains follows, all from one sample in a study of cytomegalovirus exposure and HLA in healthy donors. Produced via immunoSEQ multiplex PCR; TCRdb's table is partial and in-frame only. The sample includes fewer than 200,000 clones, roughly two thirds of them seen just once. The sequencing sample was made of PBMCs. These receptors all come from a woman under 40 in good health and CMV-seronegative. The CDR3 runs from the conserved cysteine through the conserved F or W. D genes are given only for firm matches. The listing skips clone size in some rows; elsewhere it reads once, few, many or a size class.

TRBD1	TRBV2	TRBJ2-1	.	TGTGCCAGCAGGGGACAGGCAAATGAGCAGTTCTTC	CASRGQANEQFF
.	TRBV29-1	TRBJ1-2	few	TGCAGCGTTGAAGATCTGGGGGGTGGCTACACCTTC	CSVEDLGGGYTF
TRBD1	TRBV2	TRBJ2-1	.	TGTGCCAGTAACACAGGGGCCAATGAGCAGTTCTTC	CASNTGANEQFF
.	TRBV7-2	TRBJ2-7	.	TGTGCCAGCAGCTTATCACGGGACAAGCGCGAGCAGTACTTC	CASSLSRDKREQYF
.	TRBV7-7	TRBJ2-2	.	TGTTTCGCTCTCACAGGCACGAACACCGGGGAGCTGTTTTTT	CFALTGTNTGELFF
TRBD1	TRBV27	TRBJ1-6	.	TGTGCCAGCAGTTTATCTGGTTGGTGGGACAGGGGGTCACCCCTCCACTTT	CASSLSGWWDRGSPLHF
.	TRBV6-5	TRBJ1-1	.	TGTGCCAGCAGCGCGGTTTTGACTGAAGCTTTCTTT	CASSAVLTEAFF
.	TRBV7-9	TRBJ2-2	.	TGTGCCAGCAGCATCCTACCGACGAACACCGGGGAGCTGTTTTTT	CASSILPTNTGELFF
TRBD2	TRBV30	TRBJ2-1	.	TGTGCCTGGAGTGTACGGCGGGGGTCAAGTGAGCAGTTCTTC	CAWSVRRGSSEQFF
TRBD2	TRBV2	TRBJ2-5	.	TGTGCCAGCAGTAAATGGACTAGCGGGAGAAGTGAGACCCAGTACTTC	CASSKWTSGRSETQYF
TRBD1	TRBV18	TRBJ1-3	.	TGTGCCAGCTCACTGTGGACAGGGACAGACTCTGGAAACACCATATATTTT	CASSLWTGTDSGNTIYF
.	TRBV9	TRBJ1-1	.	TGTGCCAGCAGCGTAGATGCAGGGGCCACGAACACTGAAGCTTTCTTT	CASSVDAGATNTEAFF
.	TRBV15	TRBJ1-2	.	TGTGCCACCAGCAGAGATGTGGAGGGAGACTACACCTTC	CATSRDVEGDYTF
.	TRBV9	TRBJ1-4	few	TGTGCCAGCAGCGTAGTGGACCGGGCGGGGGAAAAACTGTTTTTT	CASSVVDRAGEKLFF
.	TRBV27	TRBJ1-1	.	TGTGCCAGCAGGTTGTTAGCTGGGACTGAAGCTTTCTTT	CASRLLAGTEAFF
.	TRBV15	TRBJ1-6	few	TGTGCCACCAGCAGAGGGGACAAATATAATTCACCCCTCCACTTT	CATSRGDKYNSPLHF
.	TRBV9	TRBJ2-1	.	TGTGCCAGCAGCGTAGCGGATCGGGACAATGAGCAGTTCTTC	CASSVADRDNEQFF
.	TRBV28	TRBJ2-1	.	TGTGCCAGCAGCTCAGCCAGAAGGGGAGGTTACAATGAGCAGTTCTTC	CASSSARRGGYNEQFF
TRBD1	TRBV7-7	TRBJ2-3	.	TGTGCCAGCAGCCGGGGACAGGGTCTAGAGGATACGCAGTATTTT	CASSRGQGLEDTQYF
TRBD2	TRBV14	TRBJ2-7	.	TGTGCCAGCAGCCAAGTAGCGGGAGGCCGCGCGGCCCACGAGCAGTACTTC	CASSQVAGGRAAHEQYF
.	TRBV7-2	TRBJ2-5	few	TGTGCCAGCAGCCCCGGGACTTCCAAGGGGACCCAGTACTTC	CASSPGTSKGTQYF
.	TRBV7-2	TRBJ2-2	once	TGTGCCAGCAGCTTAACAGGAACTACCGGGGAGCTGTTTTTT	CASSLTGTTGELFF
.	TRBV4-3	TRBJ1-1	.	TGCGCCAGCAGCCAGGGCACGGGACACATGAACACTGAAGCTTTCTTT	CASSQGTGHMNTEAFF
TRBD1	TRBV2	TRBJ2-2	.	TGTGCCAAAACCGGGACAGTAAACACCGGGGAGCTGTTTTTT	CAKTGTVNTGELFF
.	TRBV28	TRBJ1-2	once	TGTGCCAGCAGTTACAGGGCCTACTATGGCTACACCTTC	CASSYRAYYGYTF
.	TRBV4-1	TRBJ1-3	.	TGCGCCAGCAGCCAAGGTGTGGGCGGAAACACCATATATTTT	CASSQGVGGNTIYF
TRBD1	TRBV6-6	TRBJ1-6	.	TGTGCCAGCAGTTACCCGCTCCGGGACAGGTCCTCCATACTCCACTTT	CASSYPLRDRSSILHF
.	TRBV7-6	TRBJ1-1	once	TGTGCCAGCAGCTCGGGGGGGGGCATGAACACTGAAGCTTTCTTT	CASSSGGGMNTEAFF
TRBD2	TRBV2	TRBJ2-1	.	TGTGCCAGCAGTCTGGGACTAGCGGGAGGGTATCTACAGTTCTTC	CASSLGLAGGYLQFF
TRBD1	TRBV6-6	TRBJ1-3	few	TGTGCCAGCAGCCCAGGGACAGGGAGGAACACCATATATTTT	CASSPGTGRNTIYF
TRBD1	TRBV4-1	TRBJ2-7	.	TGCGCCAGCAGCCAAGTTCCCGGGACAGGGATCGAGCAGTACTTC	CASSQVPGTGIEQYF
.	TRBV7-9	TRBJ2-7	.	TGTTCCAGCAGCTTAGTACAGTCCTACGAGCAGTACTTC	CSSSLVQSYEQYF
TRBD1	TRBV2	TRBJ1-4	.	TGTGCCAGCAGGTCTATTCCGGGACAGGATATTCCCGGTTTCGAAAAACTGTTTTTT	CASRSIPGQDIPGFEKLFF
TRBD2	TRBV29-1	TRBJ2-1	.	TGCAGCGTTGAATTGCACGGGGGGGGCAATGAGCAGTTCTTC	CSVELHGGGNEQFF
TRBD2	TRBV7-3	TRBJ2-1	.	TGTGCCAGCAGCTTTTACCCCCTAGGCGGGAGATCCTACAATGAGCAGTTCTTC	CASSFYPLGGRSYNEQFF
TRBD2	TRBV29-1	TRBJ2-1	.	TGCAGCGTTGACGACGGGGGAGCGGGAAATGAGCAGTTCTTC	CSVDDGGAGNEQFF
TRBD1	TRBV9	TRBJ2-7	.	TGTGCCAGCAGCGTAGCCAGACAGGGGGACCTCTACGAGCAGTACTTC	CASSVARQGDLYEQYF
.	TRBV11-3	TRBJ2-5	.	TGTGCCAGCAGCTTATCGAGGTTTTCGGAGACCCAGTACTTC	CASSLSRFSETQYF
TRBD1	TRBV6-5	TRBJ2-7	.	TGTGCCAGCAGTCCGGACAGGGGGTCGTCCTACGAGCAGTACTTC	CASSPDRGSSYEQYF
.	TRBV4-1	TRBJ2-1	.	TGCGCCAGCAGCCAACCCGGGACAAAGAACAATGAGCAGTTCTTC	CASSQPGTKNNEQFF
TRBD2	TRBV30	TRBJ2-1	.	TGTGCCGGAAAAACTAGCGGGGATTTAGATGAGCAGTTCTTC	CAGKTSGDLDEQFF
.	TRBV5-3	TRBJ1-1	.	TGTGCCAGAAGCCACGGGAGGACGGGAATAGGGGAAGGGAACACTGAAGCTTTCTTT	CARSHGRTGIGEGNTEAFF
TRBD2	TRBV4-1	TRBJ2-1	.	TGCGCCAGCAGCCAAGCGGGAGGGCCTCACAATGAGCAGTTCTTC	CASSQAGGPHNEQFF
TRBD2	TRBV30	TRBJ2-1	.	TGTGCCTGGAGTGTGGATAGCGGGAGGCCCTCCTACAATGAGCAGTTCTTC	CAWSVDSGRPSYNEQFF
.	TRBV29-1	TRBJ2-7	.	TGCAGCGTTGAAGGCAGCGATGTCTCCTACGAGCAGTACTTC	CSVEGSDVSYEQYF
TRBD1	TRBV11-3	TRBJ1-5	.	TGTGCCAGCTTAAAGGGACAGTATAGCAATCAGCCCCAGCATTTT	CASLKGQYSNQPQHF
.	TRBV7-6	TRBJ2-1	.	TGTGCCAGCAGCTCAGTCTCAAACAATGAGCAGTTCTTC	CASSSVSNNEQFF
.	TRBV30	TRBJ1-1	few	TGTGCCTGGAGTGGCAGACAGCCTGAAGCTTTCTTT	CAWSGRQPEAFF
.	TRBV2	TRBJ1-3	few	TGTGCCAGCATCGGACTGTCTGCCATATATTTT	CASIGLSAIYF
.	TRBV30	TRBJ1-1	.	TGTGCCTGGACTGTGGGGGGGTTAACTGAAGCTTTCTTT	CAWTVGGLTEAFF
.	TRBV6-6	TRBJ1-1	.	TGTGCCAGCAGTTACACGTCGGACAGAAACACTGAAGCTTTCTTT	CASSYTSDRNTEAFF
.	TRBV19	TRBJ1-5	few	TGTGCCAGTAGTCCGTACAATCAGCCCCAGCATTTT	CASSPYNQPQHF
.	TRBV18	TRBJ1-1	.	TGTGCCAGCTCATCGGTGGGGCCCGAAGCTTTCTTT	CASSSVGPEAFF
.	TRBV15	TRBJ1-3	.	TGTGCCACCAGCACTCAGAGGGGAAACACCATATATTTT	CATSTQRGNTIYF
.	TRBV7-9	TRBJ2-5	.	TGTGCCAGCAGCGCCGGGTTCGTCCGCGGGGCCCAGTACTTC	CASSAGFVRGAQYF
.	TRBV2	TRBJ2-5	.	TGTGCCAGCAGAACAGGGTCGGGAGAGACCCAGTACTTC	CASRTGSGETQYF
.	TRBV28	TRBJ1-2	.	TGTGCCAGCAGTTTAGACAACCAAAACCATGGCTACACCTTC	CASSLDNQNHGYTF
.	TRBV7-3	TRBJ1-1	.	TGTGCCAGCAGCTCACAGGGGAACACTGAAGCTTTCTTT	CASSSQGNTEAFF
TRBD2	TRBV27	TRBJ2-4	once	TGTGCCAGCAGTTTACTAGCGGGAGGGCTTTTTTCCAAAAACATTCAGTACTTC	CASSLLAGGLFSKNIQYF
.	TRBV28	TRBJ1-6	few	TGTGCCAGCATCGGCGGGAAGTCACCCCTCCACTTT	CASIGGKSPLHF